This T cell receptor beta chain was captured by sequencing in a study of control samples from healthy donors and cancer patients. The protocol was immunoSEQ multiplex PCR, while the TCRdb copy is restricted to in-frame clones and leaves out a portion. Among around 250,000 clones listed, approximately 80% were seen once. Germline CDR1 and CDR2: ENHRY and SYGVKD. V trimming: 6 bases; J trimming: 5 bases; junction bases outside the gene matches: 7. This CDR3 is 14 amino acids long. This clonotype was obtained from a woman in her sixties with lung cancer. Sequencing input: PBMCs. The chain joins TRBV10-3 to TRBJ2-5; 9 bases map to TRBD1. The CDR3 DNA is TGTGCCATCAGCCCGGGACAGGGTCGGGAGACCCAGTACTTC. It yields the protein CAISPGQGRETQYF.